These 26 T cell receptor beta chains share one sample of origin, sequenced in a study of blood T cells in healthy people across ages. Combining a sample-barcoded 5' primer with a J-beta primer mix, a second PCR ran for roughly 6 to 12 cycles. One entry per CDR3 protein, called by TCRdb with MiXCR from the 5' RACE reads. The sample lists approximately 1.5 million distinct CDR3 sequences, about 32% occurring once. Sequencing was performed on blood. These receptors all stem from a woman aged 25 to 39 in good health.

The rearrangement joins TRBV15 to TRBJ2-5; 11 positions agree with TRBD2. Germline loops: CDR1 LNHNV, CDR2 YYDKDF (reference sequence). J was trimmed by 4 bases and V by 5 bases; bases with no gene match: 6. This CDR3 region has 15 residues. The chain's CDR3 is CATSVAGGPIETQYF. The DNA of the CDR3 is TGTGCCACCAGCGTAGCGGGGGGGCCCATAGAGACCCAGTACTTC.

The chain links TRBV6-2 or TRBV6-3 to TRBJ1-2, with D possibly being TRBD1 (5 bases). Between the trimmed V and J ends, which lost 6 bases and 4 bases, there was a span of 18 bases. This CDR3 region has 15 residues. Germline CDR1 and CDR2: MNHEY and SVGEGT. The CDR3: CASRFGTGHPYGYTF. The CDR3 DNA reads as TGTGCCAGCAGGTTTGGAACCGGACACCCCTATGGCTACACCTTC.

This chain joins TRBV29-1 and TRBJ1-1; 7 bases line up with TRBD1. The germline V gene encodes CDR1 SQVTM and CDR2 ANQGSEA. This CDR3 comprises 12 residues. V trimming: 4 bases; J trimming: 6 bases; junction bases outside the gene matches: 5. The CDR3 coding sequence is TGCAGCGTTGCGTGGGGACAGCCTGAAGCTTTCTTT. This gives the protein CSVAWGQPEAFF.

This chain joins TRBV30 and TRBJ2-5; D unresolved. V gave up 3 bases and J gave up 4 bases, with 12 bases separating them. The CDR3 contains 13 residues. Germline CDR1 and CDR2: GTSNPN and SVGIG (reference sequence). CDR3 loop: CAWSSDLGETQYF. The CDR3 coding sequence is TGTGCCTGGAGCTCCGACTTGGGAGAGACCCAGTACTTC.

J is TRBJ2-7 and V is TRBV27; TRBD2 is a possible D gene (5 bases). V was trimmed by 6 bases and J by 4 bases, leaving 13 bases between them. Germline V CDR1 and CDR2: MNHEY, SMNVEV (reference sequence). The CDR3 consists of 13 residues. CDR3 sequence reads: CASRGANVYEQYF. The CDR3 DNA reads TGTGCCAGCAGGGGAGCCAACGTTTACGAGCAGTACTTC.

CDR3 in amino acids: CASRGGWNGQYF. DNA of the CDR3: TGTGCCAGCAGGGGGGGGTGGAACGGTCAGTACTTC. The chain recombines TRBV12-3 or TRBV12-4 with TRBJ2-4, with TRBD2 matching 7 bases. Losses at the gene ends were 6 bases for V and 12 bases for J; bases not matched to a gene: 8. This CDR3 contains 12 residues.

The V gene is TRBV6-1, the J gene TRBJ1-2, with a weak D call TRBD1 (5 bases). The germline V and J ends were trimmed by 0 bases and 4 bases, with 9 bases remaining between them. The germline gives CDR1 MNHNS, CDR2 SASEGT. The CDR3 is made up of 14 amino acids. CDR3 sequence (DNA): TGTGCCAGCAGTGAAGCCCCCCAGGGCTATGGCTACACCTTC. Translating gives CASSEAPQGYGYTF.

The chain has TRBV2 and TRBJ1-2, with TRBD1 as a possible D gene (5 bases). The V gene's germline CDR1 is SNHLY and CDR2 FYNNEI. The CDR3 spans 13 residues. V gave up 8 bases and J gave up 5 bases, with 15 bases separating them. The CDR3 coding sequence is TGTGCCAGCCTTACCGCGGGACGTTATGGCTACACCTTC. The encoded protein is CASLTAGRYGYTF.

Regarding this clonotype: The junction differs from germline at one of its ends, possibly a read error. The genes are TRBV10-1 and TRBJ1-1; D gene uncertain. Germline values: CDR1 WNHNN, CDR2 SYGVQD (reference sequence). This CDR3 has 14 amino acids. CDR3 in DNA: TGCGCCAGTAGTGAGAATGTGGGAGAGGGTGAAGCTTTCTTT. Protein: CASSENVGEGEAFF.

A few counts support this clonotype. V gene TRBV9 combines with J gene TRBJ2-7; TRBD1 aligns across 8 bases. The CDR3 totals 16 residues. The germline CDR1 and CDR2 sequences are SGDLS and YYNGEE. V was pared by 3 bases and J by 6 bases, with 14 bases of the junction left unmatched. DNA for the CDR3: TGTGCCAGCAGCGACAGGGGGGACCCCCTCCTCGGCGAGCAGTACTTC. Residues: CASSDRGDPLLGEQYF. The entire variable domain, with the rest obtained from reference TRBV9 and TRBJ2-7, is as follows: DSGVTQTPKHLITATGQRVTLRCSPRSGDLSVYWYQQSLDQGLQFLIQYYNGEERAKGNILERFSAQQFPDLHSELNLSSLELGDSALYFCASSDRGDPLLGEQYFGPGTRLTVT.

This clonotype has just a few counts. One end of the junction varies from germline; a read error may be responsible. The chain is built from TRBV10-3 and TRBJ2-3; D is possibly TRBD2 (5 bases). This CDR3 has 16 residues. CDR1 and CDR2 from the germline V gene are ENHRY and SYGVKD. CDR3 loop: CAISESGRASTDTQYF. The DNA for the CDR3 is TGTGCCATCAGTGAGTCGGGAAGGGCTAGCACCGATACGCAGTATTTT.

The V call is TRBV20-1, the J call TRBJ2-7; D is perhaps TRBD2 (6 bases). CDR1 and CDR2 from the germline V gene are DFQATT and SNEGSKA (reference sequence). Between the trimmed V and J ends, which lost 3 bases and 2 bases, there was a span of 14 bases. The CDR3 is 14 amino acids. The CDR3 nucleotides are TGCAGTGCTAGGTGGCTAGCGCTAGCCTACGAGCAGTACTTC. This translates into CSARWLALAYEQYF.

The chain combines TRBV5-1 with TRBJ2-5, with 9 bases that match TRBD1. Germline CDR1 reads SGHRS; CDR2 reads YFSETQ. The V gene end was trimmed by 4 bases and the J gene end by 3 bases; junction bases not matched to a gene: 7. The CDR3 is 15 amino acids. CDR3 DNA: TGCGCCAGCAGCGTCACCGGGACAGGGAAAGAGACCCAGTACTTC. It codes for CASSVTGTGKETQYF.

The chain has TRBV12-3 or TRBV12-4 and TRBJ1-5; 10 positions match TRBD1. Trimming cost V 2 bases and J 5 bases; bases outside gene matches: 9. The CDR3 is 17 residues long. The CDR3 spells CASSLRTGGLRDQPQHF. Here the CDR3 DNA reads TGTGCCAGCAGTTTACGGACAGGGGGGCTTCGGGATCAGCCCCAGCATTTT.

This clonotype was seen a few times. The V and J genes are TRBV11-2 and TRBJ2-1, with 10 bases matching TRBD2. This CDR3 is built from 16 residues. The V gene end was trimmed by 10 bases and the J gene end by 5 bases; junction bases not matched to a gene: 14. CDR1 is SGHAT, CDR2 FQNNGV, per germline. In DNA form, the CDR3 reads TGTGCCAACAGTCCTGGACTAGCGGAGGGGAACAATGAGCAGTTCTTC. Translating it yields CANSPGLAEGNNEQFF.

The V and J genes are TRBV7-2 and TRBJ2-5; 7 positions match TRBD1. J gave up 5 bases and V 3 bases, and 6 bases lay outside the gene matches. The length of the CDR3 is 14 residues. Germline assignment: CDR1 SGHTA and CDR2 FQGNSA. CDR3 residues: CASSFDRVTETQYF. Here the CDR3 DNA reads TGTGCCAGCAGCTTTGACAGGGTAACGGAGACCCAGTACTTC.

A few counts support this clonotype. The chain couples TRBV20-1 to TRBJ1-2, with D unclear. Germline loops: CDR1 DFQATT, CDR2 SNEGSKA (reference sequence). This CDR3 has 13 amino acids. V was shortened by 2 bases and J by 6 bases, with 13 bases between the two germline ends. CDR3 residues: CSARPDGEDGYTF. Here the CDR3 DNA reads TGCAGTGCTAGACCTGACGGGGAGGATGGCTACACCTTC.

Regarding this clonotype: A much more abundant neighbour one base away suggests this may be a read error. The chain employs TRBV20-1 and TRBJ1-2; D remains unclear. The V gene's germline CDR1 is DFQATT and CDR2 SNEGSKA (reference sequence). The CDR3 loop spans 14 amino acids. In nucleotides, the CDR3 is TGCAGTGCTCTCTTTCCAGCAGCTAACTATGACTACACCTTC. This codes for CSALFPAANYDYTF.

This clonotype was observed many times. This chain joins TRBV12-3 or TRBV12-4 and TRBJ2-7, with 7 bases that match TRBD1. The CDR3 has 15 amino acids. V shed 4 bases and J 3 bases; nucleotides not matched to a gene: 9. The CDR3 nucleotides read TGTGCCAGCAGTTCCGGGACAGCCAAATACTACGAGCAGTACTTC. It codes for CASSSGTAKYYEQYF.

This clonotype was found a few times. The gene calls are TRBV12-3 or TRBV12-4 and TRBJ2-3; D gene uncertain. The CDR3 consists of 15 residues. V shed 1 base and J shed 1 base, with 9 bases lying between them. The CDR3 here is CASSLDGPGTDTQYF. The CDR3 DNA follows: TGTGCCAGCAGTTTAGACGGACCCGGCACAGATACGCAGTATTTT.

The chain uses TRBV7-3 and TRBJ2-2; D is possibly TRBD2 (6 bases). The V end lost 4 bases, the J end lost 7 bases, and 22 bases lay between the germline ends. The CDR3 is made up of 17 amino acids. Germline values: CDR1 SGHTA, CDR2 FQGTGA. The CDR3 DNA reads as TGTGCCAGCAGCTCGAGAGGAGGGTTGATTAATGGCGGGGAGCTGTTTTTT. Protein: CASSSRGGLINGGELFF. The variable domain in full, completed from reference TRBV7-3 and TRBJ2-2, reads GAGVSQTPSNKVTEKGKYVELRCDPISGHTALYWYRQSLGQGPEFLIYFQGTGAADDSGLPNDRFFAVRPEGSVSTLKIQRTERGDSAVYLCASSSRGGLINGGELFFGEGSRLTVL.

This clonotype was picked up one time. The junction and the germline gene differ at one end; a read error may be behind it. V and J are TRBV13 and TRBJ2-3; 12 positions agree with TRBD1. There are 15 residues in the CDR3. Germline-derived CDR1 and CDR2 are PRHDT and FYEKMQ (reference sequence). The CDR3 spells CASSRDRGRTGTQYF. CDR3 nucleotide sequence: TGTGCCAGCAGCCGGGACAGGGGGCGAACAGGTACGCAGTATTTT.

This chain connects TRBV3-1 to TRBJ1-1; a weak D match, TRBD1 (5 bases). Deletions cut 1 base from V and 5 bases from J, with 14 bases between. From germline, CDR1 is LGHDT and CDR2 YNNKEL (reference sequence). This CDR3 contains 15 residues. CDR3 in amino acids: CASSQVGTHSTEAFF. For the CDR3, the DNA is TGTGCCAGCAGCCAAGTAGGGACTCACAGTACTGAAGCTTTCTTT. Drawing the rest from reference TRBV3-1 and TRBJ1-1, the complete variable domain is DTAVSQTPKYLVTQMGNDKSIKCEQNLGHDTMYWYKQDSKKFLKIMFSYNNKELIINETVPNRFSPKSPDKAHLNLHINSLELGDSAVYFCASSQVGTHSTEAFFGQGTRLTVV.

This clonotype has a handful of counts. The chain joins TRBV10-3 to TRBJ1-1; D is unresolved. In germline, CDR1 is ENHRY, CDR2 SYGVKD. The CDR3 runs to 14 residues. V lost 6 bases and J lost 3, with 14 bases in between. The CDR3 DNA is TGTGCCATCAGCGCGAAAGGGTCTGACACTGAAGCTTTCTTT. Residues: CAISAKGSDTEAFF.

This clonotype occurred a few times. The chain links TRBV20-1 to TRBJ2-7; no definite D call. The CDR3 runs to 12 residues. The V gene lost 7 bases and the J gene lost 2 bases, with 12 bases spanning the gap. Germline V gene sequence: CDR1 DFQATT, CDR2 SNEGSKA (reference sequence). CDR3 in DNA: TGCAGTGTGGGCAGTCAACCCTACGAGCAGTACTTC. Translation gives CSVGSQPYEQYF.

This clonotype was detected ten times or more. The CDR3 region is CASSIRGLGYTF. CDR3 DNA: TGTGCCAGCAGCATCAGGGGGCTCGGCTACACCTTC. The chain has TRBV11-2 and TRBJ1-2; the match to TRBD1 covers 8 bases. The CDR3 loop spans 12 amino acids. Per germline, CDR1 SGHAT and CDR2 FQNNGV. The V segment lost 5 bases and the J segment 8 bases; nucleotides outside the gene matches: 4.